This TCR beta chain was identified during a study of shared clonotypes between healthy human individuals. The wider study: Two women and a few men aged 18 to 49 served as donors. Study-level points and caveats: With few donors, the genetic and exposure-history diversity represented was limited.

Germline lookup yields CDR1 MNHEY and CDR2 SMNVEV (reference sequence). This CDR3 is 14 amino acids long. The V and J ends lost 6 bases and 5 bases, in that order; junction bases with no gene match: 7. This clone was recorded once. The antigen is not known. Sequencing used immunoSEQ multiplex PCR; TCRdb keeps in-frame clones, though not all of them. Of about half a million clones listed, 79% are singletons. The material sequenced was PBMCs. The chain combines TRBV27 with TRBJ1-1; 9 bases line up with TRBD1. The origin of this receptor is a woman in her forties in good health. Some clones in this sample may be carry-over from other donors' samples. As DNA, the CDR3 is TGTGCCAGCAGACCACAGGGGGCCTGGACTGAAGCTTTCTTT. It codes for CASRPQGAWTEAFF.